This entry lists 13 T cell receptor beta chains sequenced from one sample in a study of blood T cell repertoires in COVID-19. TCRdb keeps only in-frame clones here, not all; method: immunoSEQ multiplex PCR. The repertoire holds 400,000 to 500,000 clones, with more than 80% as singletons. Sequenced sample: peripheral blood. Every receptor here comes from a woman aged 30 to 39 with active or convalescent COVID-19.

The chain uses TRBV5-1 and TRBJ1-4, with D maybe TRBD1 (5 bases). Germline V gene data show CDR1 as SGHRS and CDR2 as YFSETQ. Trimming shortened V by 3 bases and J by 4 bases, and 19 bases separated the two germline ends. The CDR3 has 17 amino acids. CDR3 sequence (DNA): TGCGCCAGCAGCTGGAGGAACCCGGGACTGAGTAATGAAAAACTGTTTTTT. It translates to CASSWRNPGLSNEKLFF.

The CDR3 DNA reads TGTGCCATCAGTGAGTCCGCGGGAAACTACAATGAGCAGTTCTTC. Protein sequence: CAISESAGNYNEQFF. This chain joins TRBV10-3 and TRBJ2-1; weak D call: TRBD2 (6 bases). The CDR3 totals 15 residues. Trimming left V 0 bases short and J 3 bases short, with 9 bases between. Per germline, CDR1 ENHRY and CDR2 SYGVKD.

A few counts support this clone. CDR3 residues: CATSRVPIGTGHYGYTF. In DNA, the CDR3 is TGTGCCACCAGCAGAGTTCCCATTGGGACAGGGCACTATGGCTACACCTTC. The V gene is TRBV15, the J gene TRBJ1-2; TRBD1 matches 9 bases. The CDR3 is made up of 17 amino acids. Looked up from germline, CDR1 is LNHNV and CDR2 is YYDKDF (reference sequence). Germline trimming cut 1 base from V and 3 bases from J; bases unmatched to any gene: 9.

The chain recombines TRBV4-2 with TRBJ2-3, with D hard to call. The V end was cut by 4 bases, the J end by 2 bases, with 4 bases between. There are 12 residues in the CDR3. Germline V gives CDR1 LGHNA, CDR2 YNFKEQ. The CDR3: CASSLFTDTQYF. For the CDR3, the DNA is TGTGCCAGCAGCCTATTCACAGATACGCAGTATTTT.

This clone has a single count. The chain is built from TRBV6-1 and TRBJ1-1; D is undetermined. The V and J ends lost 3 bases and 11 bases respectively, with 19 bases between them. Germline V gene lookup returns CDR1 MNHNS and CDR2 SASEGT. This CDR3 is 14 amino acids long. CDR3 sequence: CASSERVSEGLAFF. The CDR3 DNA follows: TGTGCCAGCAGTGAGAGAGTGAGCGAGGGTTTGGCTTTCTTT.

Written as DNA, the CDR3 is TGTGCCAGCAGCTTAAACGAAACCGGGACCCAGTACTTC. It specifies CASSLNETGTQYF. The J gene is TRBJ2-5, the V gene TRBV11-2; unclear D gene. The CDR3 loop spans 13 amino acids. CDR1 is SGHAT, CDR2 FQNNGV, per germline. Trimming shortened V by 2 bases and J by 7 bases, and 11 bases separated the two germline ends.

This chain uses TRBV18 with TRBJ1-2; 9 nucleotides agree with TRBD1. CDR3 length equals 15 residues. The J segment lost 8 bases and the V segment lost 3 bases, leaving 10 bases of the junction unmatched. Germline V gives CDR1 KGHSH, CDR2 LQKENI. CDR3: CASSPGGTGFYGYTF. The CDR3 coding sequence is TGTGCCAGCTCACCGGGCGGGACAGGGTTTTACGGCTACACCTTC.

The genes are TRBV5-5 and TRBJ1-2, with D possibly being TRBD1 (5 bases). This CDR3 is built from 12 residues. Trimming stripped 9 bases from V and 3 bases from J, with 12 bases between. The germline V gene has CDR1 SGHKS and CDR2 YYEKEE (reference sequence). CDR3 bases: TGTGCCACCTCGCGGGGGGACTATGGCTACACCTTC. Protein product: CATSRGDYGYTF.

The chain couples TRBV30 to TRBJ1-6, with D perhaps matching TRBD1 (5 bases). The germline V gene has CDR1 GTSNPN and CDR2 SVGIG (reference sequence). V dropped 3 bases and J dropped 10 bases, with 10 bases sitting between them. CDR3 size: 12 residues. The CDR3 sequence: CAWSQGRSPLHF. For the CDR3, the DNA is TGTGCCTGGAGCCAGGGTCGGTCACCCCTCCACTTT.

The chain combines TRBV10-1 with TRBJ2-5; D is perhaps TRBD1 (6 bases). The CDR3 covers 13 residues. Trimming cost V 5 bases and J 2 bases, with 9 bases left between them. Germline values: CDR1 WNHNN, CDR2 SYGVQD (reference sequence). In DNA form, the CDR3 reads TGCGCCAGCAGTAAGGACAGACAAGAGACCCAGTACTTC. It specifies CASSKDRQETQYF.

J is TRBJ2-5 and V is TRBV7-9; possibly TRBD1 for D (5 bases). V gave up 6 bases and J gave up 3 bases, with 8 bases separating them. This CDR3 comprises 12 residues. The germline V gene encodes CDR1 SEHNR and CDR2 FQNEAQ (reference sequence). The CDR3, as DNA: TGTGCCAGCAGGGGGCTGGAAGAGACCCAGTACTTC. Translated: CASRGLEETQYF.

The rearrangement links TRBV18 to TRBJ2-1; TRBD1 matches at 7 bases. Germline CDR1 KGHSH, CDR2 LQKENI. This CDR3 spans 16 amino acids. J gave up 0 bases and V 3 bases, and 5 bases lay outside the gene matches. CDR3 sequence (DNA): TGTGCCAGCTCACCCGGGACAGCGAGCTCCTACAATGAGCAGTTCTTC. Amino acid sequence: CASSPGTASSYNEQFF.

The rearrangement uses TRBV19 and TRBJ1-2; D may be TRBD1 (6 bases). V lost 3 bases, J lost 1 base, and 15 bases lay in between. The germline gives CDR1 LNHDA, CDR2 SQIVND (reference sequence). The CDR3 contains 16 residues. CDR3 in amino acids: CASSISGTTDNYGYTF. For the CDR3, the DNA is TGTGCCAGTAGTATCTCCGGGACAACCGATAACTATGGCTACACCTTC. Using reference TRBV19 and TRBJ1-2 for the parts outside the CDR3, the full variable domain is DGGITQSPKYLFRKEGQNVTLSCEQNLNHDAMYWYRQDPGQGLRLIYYSQIVNDFQKGDIAEGYSVSREKKESFPLTVTSAQKNPTAFYLCASSISGTTDNYGYTFGSGTRLTVV.